The 3 T cell receptor beta chains below were found in one sample sequenced in a study of neurological immune-mediated disorders. TCRdb independently ran MiXCR on the 5' RACE reads; one entry per CDR3 protein. The repertoire holds 50,000 or so distinct CDR3 sequences, with 10% as singletons. The sample taken for sequencing was PBMCs. The source is a woman in her forties with HTLV-1-associated myelopathy (HAM/TSP).

At least ten counts were recorded for this clonotype. The J gene is TRBJ1-2, the V gene TRBV6-6; D possibly corresponds to TRBD1 (6 bases). CDR1 is MNHNY, CDR2 SVGAGI, per germline (reference sequence). This CDR3 contains 12 residues. V gave up 7 bases and J gave up 3 bases, with 9 bases separating them. The CDR3 is CASKHRDYGYTF. CDR3 bases: TGTGCCAGCAAACACAGGGACTATGGCTACACCTTC.

This clonotype was observed many times. The chain is built from TRBV6-2 or TRBV6-3 and TRBJ2-7, with 7 bases matching TRBD1. There are 16 residues in the CDR3. Losses at the gene ends were 2 bases for V and 2 bases for J; bases not matched to a gene: 9. CDR1 MNHEY and CDR2 SVGEGT come from the germline V gene. CDR3 protein: CASSYPTGYPTYEQYF. Written as DNA, the CDR3 is TGTGCCAGCAGTTACCCGACAGGGTACCCGACCTACGAGCAGTACTTC.

This clonotype was counted between two and nine times. The genes are TRBV29-1 and TRBJ2-3; D may be TRBD2 (5 bases). Trimming shortened V by 6 bases and J by 5 bases, and 9 bases separated the two germline ends. This CDR3 region has 11 residues. Per germline, CDR1 SQVTM and CDR2 ANQGSEA. CDR3 residues: CSVAEIDTQYF. The CDR3 coding sequence is TGCAGCGTAGCGGAGATAGATACGCAGTATTTT.